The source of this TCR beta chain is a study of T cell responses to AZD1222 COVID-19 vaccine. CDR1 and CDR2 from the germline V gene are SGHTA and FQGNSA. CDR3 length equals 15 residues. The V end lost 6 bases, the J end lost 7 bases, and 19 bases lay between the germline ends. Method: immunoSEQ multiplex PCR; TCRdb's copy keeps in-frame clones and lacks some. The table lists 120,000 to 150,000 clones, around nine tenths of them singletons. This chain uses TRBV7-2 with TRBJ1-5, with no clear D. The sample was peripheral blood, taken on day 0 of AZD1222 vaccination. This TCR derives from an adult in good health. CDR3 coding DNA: TGTGCCAGCAGTCCAACGGTCCAGCCCGAACAGCCCCAGCATTTT. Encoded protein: CASSPTVQPEQPQHF.